Listed below are T cell receptor beta chains from one sample, sequenced in a study of cytomegalovirus exposure and HLA in healthy donors. Sequenced by immunoSEQ multiplex PCR; TCRdb stores in-frame clones only, minus some. The sample lists about 120,000 clones, approximately 80% occurring once. Sequencing was done on a sample of PBMCs. Every receptor here comes from a man aged 35-49 years in good health and CMV-seronegative. CDR3s include the opening cysteine and the closing phenylalanine or tryptophan. The D gene is left open where the match is weak. Clone size, where shown, is once, few, many, or a class for clones that have expanded.

d_call j_call clone_size v_call cdr3_nt cdr3_aa
NA TRBJ1-1 NA TRBV5-1 TGCGCCAGCGACCAAGGGGTAGGAAGGACTGAAGCTTTCTTT CASDQGVGRTEAFF
NA TRBJ1-5 few TRBV6-1 TGTGCCAGCGCTCTCGGACAGATCAATCAGCCCCAGCATTTT CASALGQINQPQHF
TRBD1 TRBJ1-1 NA TRBV5-4 TGTGCCAGCAGCCCGGGGACAGCAGCGCAAGCTTTCTTT CASSPGTAAQAFF
NA TRBJ2-1 NA TRBV3-2 TGTGCCCTCTACAATGAGCAGTTCTTC CALYNEQFF
TRBD1 TRBJ2-3 NA TRBV9 TGTGCCAGCAGCGTAGAGTTTCAGGGACAGGGGTACACAGATACGCAGTATTTT CASSVEFQGQGYTDTQYF
NA TRBJ2-5 few TRBV13 TGTGCCAGCAGCTTAGGACTAGCCGGGTACCAAGAGACCCAGTACTTC CASSLGLAGYQETQYF
NA TRBJ2-3 NA TRBV5-1 TGCGCCAGCAAACCGGGACAAAGCACAGATACGCAGTATTTT CASKPGQSTDTQYF
TRBD1 TRBJ1-1 NA TRBV19 TGTGCCAGTAGTTCGACAGGGGGCGTGGCTGAAGCTTTCTTT CASSSTGGVAEAFF
TRBD2 TRBJ2-7 NA TRBV5-1 TGCGCCAGCAGCTTGTGGGCGGGGACTATATACGAGCAGTACTTC CASSLWAGTIYEQYF
TRBD2 TRBJ2-7 once TRBV7-9 TGTGCCAGCAGCTTAACTAGCGGGAAATACGAGCAGTACTTC CASSLTSGKYEQYF
NA TRBJ1-2 NA TRBV7-9 TGTGCCAGCAGCTTAGAGGGCAGCGGCTATGGCTACACCTTC CASSLEGSGYGYTF
NA TRBJ1-6 NA TRBV21-1 TGTGCCAGCATTCCCCTTTCACCCCTCCACTTT CASIPLSPLHF
NA TRBJ2-7 once TRBV5-6 TGTGCCAGCAGAATACGTGGGGGCTCCTACGAGCAGTACTTC CASRIRGGSYEQYF
TRBD1 TRBJ2-2 NA TRBV4-3 TGCGCCAGCAGCCACCGACAGGGGGCTTCTTCCGGGGAGCTGTTTTTT CASSHRQGASSGELFF
NA TRBJ2-7 NA TRBV20-1 TGCAGTGCCAATCAGTACGAGCAGTACTTC CSANQYEQYF
TRBD2 TRBJ2-1 NA TRBV27 TGTGCCAGCAGTTTAAGAAGTAGCGGGAGGGCCGATTGGAGTGAGCAGTTCTTC CASSLRSSGRADWSEQFF
TRBD1 TRBJ1-5 NA TRBV7-2 TGTGCCAGCAGCTCGGGACAGACTTATCAGCCCCAGCATTTT CASSSGQTYQPQHF
NA TRBJ2-3 NA TRBV5-1 TGCGCCAGCAGCTTGGGGGGCGGACAAATCACAGATACGCAGTATTTT CASSLGGGQITDTQYF
NA TRBJ1-3 NA TRBV28 TGTGCCAGCAGTCCGGACAGCCCCCGGTCGAACACCATATATTTT CASSPDSPRSNTIYF
TRBD2 TRBJ2-5 NA TRBV7-2 TGTGCCAGCAGCATACCCGGGGGGGCTGAGGAGACCCAGTACTTC CASSIPGGAEETQYF
TRBD1 TRBJ2-5 NA TRBV18 TGTGCCAGCTCATCCGAACAGGGGCGGGAAGAGACCCAGTACTTC CASSSEQGREETQYF
NA TRBJ1-1 NA TRBV18 TGTGCCAGCTCACCAGAAGAGGGTCGCGGGGCTTTCTTT CASSPEEGRGAFF
TRBD2 TRBJ2-7 NA TRBV4-2 TGTGCCAGCAGCCGAGAGCGGGAGAGCTACGAGCAGTACTTC CASSRERESYEQYF
NA TRBJ1-1 NA TRBV6-1 TGTGCCAGCAGACTTAACCAGGTAATGAACACTGAAGCTTTCTTT CASRLNQVMNTEAFF
TRBD1 TRBJ1-5 NA TRBV27 TGTGCCAGCAGTTCGACAGGGGGCAATCAGCCCCAGCATTTT CASSSTGGNQPQHF
TRBD1 TRBJ2-7 NA TRBV29-1 TGCAGCGTTGAGAAGACAGGGAAAAGGGTCGAGCAGTACTTC CSVEKTGKRVEQYF
NA TRBJ2-1 NA TRBV21-1 TGTGCCAGCAGCAAAACCGGGAGGGAAAGCAATGAGCAGTTCTTC CASSKTGRESNEQFF
NA TRBJ1-5 NA TRBV10-3 TGTGCCGCGGGGCAGACAAATCAGCCCCAGCATTTT CAAGQTNQPQHF